The 26 T cell receptor beta chains below were found in one sample sequenced in a study of cytomegalovirus exposure and HLA in healthy donors. Use of 60 Vbeta and 13 Jbeta primers characterized the PCR. Produced via immunoSEQ multiplex PCR; TCRdb's table is partial and in-frame only. The sample includes under 200,000 clones, roughly 80% seen only once; the top ten take approximately 0.8%. Sample: PBMCs. These receptors originate from a woman aged 18 to 35 in good health and CMV-seronegative.

The genes are TRBV6-6 and TRBJ2-1; no clear D gene. Germline CDR1 MNHNY, CDR2 SVGAGI (reference sequence). V was clipped by 4 bases and J by 3 bases, with 7 bases between them. The CDR3 loop spans 13 amino acids. CDR3 DNA sequence: TGTGCCAGCAGTTGGGCTGTCTACAATGAGCAGTTCTTC. Protein sequence: CASSWAVYNEQFF.

The chain uses TRBV28 and TRBJ1-1; TRBD1 might be the D (6 bases). Trimming took 7 bases from V and 1 from J, leaving 19 bases between them. The CDR3 length is 16 residues. Per the germline V gene, CDR1 is MDHEN and CDR2 is SYDVKM. For the CDR3, the DNA is TGTGCCAGCAAACCCCCTCTCCGGGGGGCGAACACTGAAGCTTTCTTT. It translates to CASKPPLRGANTEAFF.

This chain uses TRBV27 with TRBJ2-6, with TRBD1 as a possible D gene (6 bases). V lost 4 bases to trimming and J lost 0 bases, with 13 bases between them. Germline V lookup: CDR1 MNHEY, CDR2 SMNVEV (reference sequence). The CDR3 extends over 17 amino acids. DNA for the CDR3: TGTGCCAGCAGTTCCCGACAGGCCAGCTCTGGGGCCAACGTCCTGACTTTC. Translated, it gives CASSSRQASSGANVLTF.

The V and J genes are TRBV4-3 and TRBJ2-1; 9 positions match TRBD2. V shed 0 bases and J 4 bases; nucleotides not matched to a gene: 4. From germline, CDR1 is LGHNA and CDR2 YSLEER. This CDR3 is built from 16 residues. Written as DNA, the CDR3 is TGCGCCAGCAGCCAAGAGGGTCTAGCGGGATACAATGAGCAGTTCTTC. Amino acid sequence: CASSQEGLAGYNEQFF.

Concerning this clone itself: Compared with germline, one end of the junction differs, possibly owing to a read error. V gene TRBV7-9 combines with J gene TRBJ2-2, with D possibly TRBD1 on 6 matching bases. Germline V gene data show CDR1 as SEHNR and CDR2 as FQNEAQ (reference sequence). CDR3 size: 17 residues. DNA for the CDR3: TGTTCCAGCAGCTTGCTCATCGGGCCAGGGGTGACCGGGGAGCTGTTTTTT. Translating gives CSSSLLIGPGVTGELFF.

The chain recombines TRBV5-4 with TRBJ2-1; TRBD2 matches 10 bases. J gave up 5 bases and V 1 base, and 3 bases lay outside the gene matches. In germline, CDR1 is SGHNT, CDR2 YYREEE (reference sequence). The CDR3 runs 15 residues. CDR3 in DNA: TGTGCCAGCAGCTTGACTAGCGGGGCACACAATGAGCAGTTCTTC. It codes for CASSLTSGAHNEQFF.

The V and J genes are TRBV6-6 and TRBJ2-7; a weak D match, TRBD1 (6 bases). Germline values: CDR1 MNHNY, CDR2 SVGAGI (reference sequence). This CDR3 comprises 12 residues. V was clipped by 5 bases and J by 11 bases, with 16 bases between them. CDR3 in DNA: TGTGCCAGCAGTAATAGCAGGGGCCGGGAGTACTTC. Its translation: CASSNSRGREYF.

The chain carries TRBV5-1 and TRBJ2-5; D is possibly TRBD2 (5 bases). The end of the DNA fits TRBJ2-7 better, so the J call may be wrong. Germline CDR1 SGHRS, CDR2 YFSETQ. This CDR3 spans 14 amino acids. The CDR3 reads CASSLADAAYEQYF. CDR3 DNA sequence: TGCGCCAGCAGCTTAGCGGATGCGGCCTACGAGCAGTACTTC.

The chain joins TRBV9 to TRBJ2-7; 8 positions match TRBD1. CDR3 size: 15 residues. Germline CDR1 SGDLS, CDR2 YYNGEE. Trimming cost V 4 bases and J 3 bases; bases outside gene matches: 9. This CDR3 reads CASSPFRDRFYEQYF. For the CDR3, the DNA is TGTGCCAGCAGCCCATTCCGGGACAGGTTCTACGAGCAGTACTTC.

This chain links TRBV6-1 with TRBJ1-3; D may be TRBD1 (5 bases). Trimming removed 3 bases from V and 11 bases from J, with 14 bases in between. CDR1 MNHNS and CDR2 SASEGT come from the germline V gene. This CDR3 region has 13 residues. The CDR3 coding sequence is TGTGCCAGCAGTGACCAGGGTGTCTTCGCCATATATTTT. Its protein is CASSDQGVFAIYF.

This clone came up a few times. V is TRBV5-1 and J is TRBJ2-5; 14 positions agree with TRBD2. Germline V gives CDR1 SGHRS, CDR2 YFSETQ. The CDR3 runs to 17 residues. Trimming took 4 bases from V and 4 from J; bases not matched to a gene: 9. CDR3 nucleotides: TGCGCCAGCAGCGCGGGACTAGCGGGAGTTGGGGGAGAGACCCAGTACTTC. This gives the protein CASSAGLAGVGGETQYF.

This chain joins TRBV10-3 and TRBJ2-3; weak D call: TRBD1 (5 bases). V dropped 7 bases and J dropped 0 bases, with 11 bases sitting between them. CDR1 and CDR2 from the germline V gene are ENHRY and SYGVKD. The CDR3 totals 14 residues. The CDR3 loop is CAITKDISTDTQYF. CDR3 nucleotide sequence: TGTGCCATCACCAAGGACATAAGCACAGATACGCAGTATTTT.

The chain combines TRBV18 with TRBJ2-3, with D uncertain. Trimming removed 2 bases at V and 1 base at J, with 13 bases between. Germline assignment: CDR1 KGHSH and CDR2 LQKENI. This CDR3 has 16 amino acids. In DNA, the CDR3 is TGTGCCAGCTCACCATCGCAGGTCCCTGGCACAGATACGCAGTATTTT. Translation gives CASSPSQVPGTDTQYF.

The gene calls are TRBV7-8 and TRBJ1-2; no definite D call. This CDR3 has 14 amino acids. V lost 5 bases to trimming and J lost 4 bases, with 14 bases between them. Germline V gene data show CDR1 as SGHVS and CDR2 as FQNEAQ. CDR3 bases: TGTGCCAGCAGCCCCGCCGGGAGGAGCTATGGCTACACCTTC. It specifies CASSPAGRSYGYTF. The full variable domain, its missing parts supplied by reference TRBV7-8 and TRBJ1-2, is GAGVSQSPRYKVAKRGQDVALRCDPISGHVSLFWYQQALGQGPEFLTYFQNEAQLDKSGLPSDRFFAERPEGSVSTLKIQRTQQEDSAVYLCASSPAGRSYGYTFGSGTRLTVV.

The chain joins TRBV9 to TRBJ2-3; D not resolved. The V and J ends lost 0 bases and 2 bases respectively, with 10 bases between them. Germline V gives CDR1 SGDLS, CDR2 YYNGEE. The CDR3 extends over 15 amino acids. The CDR3 is CASSVAERTTDTQYF. The CDR3 coding sequence is TGTGCCAGCAGCGTAGCGGAGCGAACCACAGATACGCAGTATTTT.

The V and J genes are TRBV10-1 and TRBJ2-7, with 10 nucleotides matching TRBD1. V shed 8 bases and J 2 bases; nucleotides not matched to a gene: 6. CDR3 size: 14 residues. The V gene's germline CDR1 is WNHNN and CDR2 SYGVQD (reference sequence). The CDR3 sequence is CASAGQGSPYEQYF. The DNA of the CDR3 is TGCGCCAGCGCGGGACAGGGGTCGCCCTACGAGCAGTACTTC.

This chain joins TRBV5-6 and TRBJ2-1; D gene ambiguous. V was trimmed by 1 base and J by 8 bases, leaving 4 bases between them. CDR3 length: 11 amino acids. Germline CDR1 reads SGHDT; CDR2 reads YYEEEE. The CDR3 loop is CASSLIDEQFF. CDR3 in DNA: TGTGCCAGCAGCTTGATCGATGAGCAGTTCTTC.

CDR3 DNA: TGTGCCAGTAGTATTCAGGACAGGGGTGCAATCGAGCAGTACTTC. The encoded protein is CASSIQDRGAIEQYF. The chain combines TRBV19 with TRBJ2-7; 9 bases are a match to TRBD1. The junction had 9 bases not matched to a gene; V was cut back by 3 bases and J by 6 bases. From germline, CDR1 is LNHDA and CDR2 SQIVND (reference sequence). The CDR3 is 15 residues long.

This clone was found once. The CDR3 region has the DNA TGTGCCAGCAGTGACGTTTCGGCAGGGGGGTATGGCAATCAGCCCCAGCATTTT. Translation: CASSDVSAGGYGNQPQHF. The chain is built from TRBV2 and TRBJ1-5; 7 bases agree with TRBD1. This CDR3 spans 18 amino acids. Per germline, CDR1 SNHLY and CDR2 FYNNEI. V shed 3 bases, J shed 2 bases, and the junction held 13 bases outside the gene matches.

The count of this clone is one. This rearrangement joins TRBV7-6 to TRBJ2-7; 10 nucleotides agree with TRBD1. This CDR3 is 15 amino acids long. The V and J ends lost 3 bases and 7 bases, in that order; junction bases with no gene match: 9. Germline CDR1 and CDR2: SGHVS and FNYEAQ. The CDR3 reads CASSFGQGGTGEQYF. The CDR3 DNA sequence: TGTGCCAGCAGCTTCGGACAGGGGGGTACGGGGGAGCAGTACTTC.

The chain has TRBV10-1 and TRBJ1-1; perhaps TRBD1 as D (6 bases). Trimming removed 0 bases from V and 3 bases from J, with 17 bases in between. The CDR3 runs to 17 residues. Germline V gene sequence: CDR1 WNHNN, CDR2 SYGVQD (reference sequence). The CDR3 bases are TGCGCCAGCAGTGAGTCGGTCGGGGGGCGAAGGGACACTGAAGCTTTCTTT. It encodes CASSESVGGRRDTEAFF.

The chain joins TRBV10-2 to TRBJ2-2; D not certain. Germline CDR1 WSHSY, CDR2 SAAADI. CDR3 length: 12 amino acids. Trimming pared 4 bases from V and 5 bases from J, leaving 5 bases between. The CDR3, as DNA: TGCGCCAGCAGTGGGCCTACCGGGGAGCTGTTTTTT. Translation: CASSGPTGELFF.

This sequence joins TRBV19 and TRBJ1-1; no definite D call. Trimming left V 2 bases short and J 4 bases short, with 8 bases between. This CDR3 comprises 13 residues. Germline loops: CDR1 LNHDA, CDR2 SQIVND (reference sequence). CDR3 bases: TGTGCCAGTAGTATATCTGGCAGCACTGAAGCTTTCTTT. Its translation is CASSISGSTEAFF. The whole variable domain, remainder taken from reference TRBV19 and TRBJ1-1, is DGGITQSPKYLFRKEGQNVTLSCEQNLNHDAMYWYRQDPGQGLRLIYYSQIVNDFQKGDIAEGYSVSREKKESFPLTVTSAQKNPTAFYLCASSISGSTEAFFGQGTRLTVV.

The gene calls are TRBV5-1 and TRBJ2-1, with TRBD2 identical over 10 bases. The germline V gene encodes CDR1 SGHRS and CDR2 YFSETQ. V trimming: 5 bases; J trimming: 12 bases; junction bases outside the gene matches: 17. This CDR3 region has 16 residues. The CDR3 loop is CASSTDSGTSDLGQFF. CDR3 nucleotide sequence: TGCGCCAGCAGTACAGATTCCGGGACTAGCGATTTGGGGCAGTTCTTC.

The chain carries TRBV30 and TRBJ2-5, with 9 bases matching TRBD1. Trimming took 2 bases from V and 6 from J; bases not matched to a gene: 22. The CDR3 spans 19 residues. CDR1 and CDR2 (germline): GTSNPN, SVGIG (reference sequence). The CDR3 DNA sequence: TGTGCCTGGAGTCTGCTCAAAGAACTCCGGGACAGGGAGGGGAAGACCCAGTACTTC. It encodes CAWSLLKELRDREGKTQYF.

The J gene is TRBJ1-5, the V gene TRBV7-8; D uncertain. Germline CDR1 SGHVS, CDR2 FQNEAQ. The V gene lost 2 bases and the J gene lost 8 bases, with 16 bases spanning the gap. The CDR3 consists of 15 residues. DNA for the CDR3: TGTGCCAGCAGCTTAAGGAGGGAGCCAAGTGAGCCCCAGCATTTT. This gives the protein CASSLRREPSEPQHF.